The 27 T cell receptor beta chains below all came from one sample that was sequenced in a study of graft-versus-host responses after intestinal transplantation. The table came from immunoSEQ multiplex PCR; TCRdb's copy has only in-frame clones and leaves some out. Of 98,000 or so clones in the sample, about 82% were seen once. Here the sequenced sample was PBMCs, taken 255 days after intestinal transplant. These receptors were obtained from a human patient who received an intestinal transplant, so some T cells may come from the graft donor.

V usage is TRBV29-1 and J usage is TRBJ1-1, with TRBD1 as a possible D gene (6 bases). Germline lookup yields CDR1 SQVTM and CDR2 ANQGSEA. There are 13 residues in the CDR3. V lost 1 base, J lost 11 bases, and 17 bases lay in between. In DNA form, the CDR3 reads TGCAGCGTTGAAGGCCAGGGGACGCCCAAGGCTTTCTTT. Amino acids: CSVEGQGTPKAFF. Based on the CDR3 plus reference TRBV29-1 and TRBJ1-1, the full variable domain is SAVISQKPSRDICQRGTSLTIQCQVDSQVTMMFWYRQQPGQSLTLIATANQGSEATYESGFVIDKFPISRPNLTFSTLTVSNMSPEDSSIYLCSVEGQGTPKAFFGQGTRLTVV.

The CDR3 is CASSPTLSYEQYF. CDR3 nucleotide sequence: TGTGCCAGCAGCCCCACCCTCTCCTACGAGCAGTACTTC. The V gene is TRBV7-9, the J gene TRBJ2-7; D call uncertain. Between the trimmed V and J ends, which lost 5 bases and 0 bases, there was a span of 8 bases. Looked up from germline, CDR1 is SEHNR and CDR2 is FQNEAQ (reference sequence). This CDR3 region has 13 residues.

The CDR3 sequence is CASRRGQIFSPLHF. DNA for the CDR3: TGTGCCAGTAGACGGGGACAGATTTTTTCACCCCTCCACTTT. The chain carries TRBV19 and TRBJ1-6; 7 bases are shared with TRBD1. Unmatched junction bases numbered 8, after V lost 6 bases and J lost 9 bases. Per the germline V gene, CDR1 is LNHDA and CDR2 is SQIVND (reference sequence). The CDR3 is 14 residues long. Full variable domain (missing parts from reference TRBV19 and TRBJ1-6): DGGITQSPKYLFRKEGQNVTLSCEQNLNHDAMYWYRQDPGQGLRLIYYSQIVNDFQKGDIAEGYSVSREKKESFPLTVTSAQKNPTAFYLCASRRGQIFSPLHFGNGTRLTVT.

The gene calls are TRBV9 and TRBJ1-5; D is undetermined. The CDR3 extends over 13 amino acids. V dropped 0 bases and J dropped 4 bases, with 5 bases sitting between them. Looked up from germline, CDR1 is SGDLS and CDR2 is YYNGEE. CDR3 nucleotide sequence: TGTGCCAGCAGCGTAGAGGTTAATCAGCCCCAGCATTTT. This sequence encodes CASSVEVNQPQHF.

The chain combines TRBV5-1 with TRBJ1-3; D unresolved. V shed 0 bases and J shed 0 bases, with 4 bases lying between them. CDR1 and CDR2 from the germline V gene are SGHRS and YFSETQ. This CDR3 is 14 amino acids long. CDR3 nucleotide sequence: TGCGCCAGCAGCTTGGGTATCTCTGGAAACACCATATATTTT. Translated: CASSLGISGNTIYF.

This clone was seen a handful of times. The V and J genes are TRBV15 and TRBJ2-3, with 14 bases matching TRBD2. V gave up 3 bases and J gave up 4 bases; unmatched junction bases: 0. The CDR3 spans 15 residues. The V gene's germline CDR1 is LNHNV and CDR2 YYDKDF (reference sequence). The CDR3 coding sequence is TGTGCCACCAGCAGGACTAGCGGGGGGGCAGATACGCAGTATTTT. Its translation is CATSRTSGGADTQYF. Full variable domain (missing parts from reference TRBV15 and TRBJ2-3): DAMVIQNPRYQVTQFGKPVTLSCSQTLNHNVMYWYQQKSSQAPKLLFHYYDKDFNNEADTPDNFQSRRPNTSFCFLDIRSPGLGDTAMYLCATSRTSGGADTQYFGPGTRLTVL.

The CDR3 is CASSLAPNRGSGANVLTF. CDR3 nucleotides: TGCGCCAGCAGCTTGGCCCCCAACAGGGGCTCTGGGGCCAACGTCCTGACTTTC. The rearrangement links TRBV5-1 to TRBJ2-6; 7 bases agree with TRBD1. V lost 0 bases, J lost 0 bases, and 6 bases stayed unmatched. Germline V gives CDR1 SGHRS, CDR2 YFSETQ. The CDR3 covers 18 residues.

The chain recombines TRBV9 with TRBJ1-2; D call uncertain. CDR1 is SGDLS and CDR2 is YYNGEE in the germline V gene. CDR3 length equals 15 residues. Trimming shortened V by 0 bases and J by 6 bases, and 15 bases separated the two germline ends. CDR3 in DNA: TGTGCCAGCAGCGTAGAATTAGGGCAGGCGGATGGCTACACCTTC. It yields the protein CASSVELGQADGYTF.

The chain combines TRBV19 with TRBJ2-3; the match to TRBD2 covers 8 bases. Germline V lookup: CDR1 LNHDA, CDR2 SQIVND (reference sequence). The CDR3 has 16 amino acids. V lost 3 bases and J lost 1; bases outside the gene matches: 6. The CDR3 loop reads CASSISTGGRTDTQYF. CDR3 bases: TGTGCCAGTAGTATCTCTACGGGGGGGCGCACAGATACGCAGTATTTT.

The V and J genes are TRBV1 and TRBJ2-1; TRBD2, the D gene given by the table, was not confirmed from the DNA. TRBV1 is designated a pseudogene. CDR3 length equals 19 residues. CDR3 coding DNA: TGCACCAGCAGTACCCCCGCTGCCCCTGGCGGGGGGGCCGTGTATGAGCAGTTCTTC. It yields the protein CTSSTPAAPGGGAVYEQFF.

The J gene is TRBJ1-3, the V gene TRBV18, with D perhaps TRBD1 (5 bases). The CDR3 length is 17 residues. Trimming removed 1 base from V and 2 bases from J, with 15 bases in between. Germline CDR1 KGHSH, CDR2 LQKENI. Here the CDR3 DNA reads TGTGCCAGCTCACCACAGCCGGGGACCCCGACTGGAAACACCATATATTTT. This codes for CASSPQPGTPTGNTIYF. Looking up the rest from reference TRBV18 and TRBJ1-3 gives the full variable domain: NAGVMQNPRHLVRRRGQEARLRCSPMKGHSHVYWYRQLPEEGLKFMVYLQKENIIDESGMPKERFSAEFPKEGPSILRIQQVVRGDSAAYFCASSPQPGTPTGNTIYFGEGSWLTVV.

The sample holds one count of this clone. The CDR3 region is CASSASAARSSYNSPLHF. The CDR3 bases are TGTGCCAGCAGCGCGTCCGCGGCACGTAGCTCCTATAATTCACCCCTCCACTTT. The V call is TRBV2, the J call TRBJ1-6; D ambiguous. Germline CDR1 is SNHLY and CDR2 is FYNNEI. V gave up 6 bases and J gave up 0 bases, with 18 bases separating them. The CDR3 extends over 18 amino acids.

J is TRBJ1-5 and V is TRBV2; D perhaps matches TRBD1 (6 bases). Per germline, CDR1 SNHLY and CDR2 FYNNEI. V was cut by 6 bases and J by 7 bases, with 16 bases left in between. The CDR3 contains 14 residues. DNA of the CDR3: TGTGCCAGCAGCTACGGGGCAGGGGCCCAGCCCCAGCATTTT. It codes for CASSYGAGAQPQHF.

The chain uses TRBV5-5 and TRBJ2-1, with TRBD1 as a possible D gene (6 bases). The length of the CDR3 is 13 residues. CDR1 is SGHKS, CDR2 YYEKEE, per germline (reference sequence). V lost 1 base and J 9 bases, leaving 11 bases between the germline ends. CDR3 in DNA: TGTGCCAGCAGCTTGCCTGGGGGCAGTGAGCAGTTCTTC. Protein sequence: CASSLPGGSEQFF.

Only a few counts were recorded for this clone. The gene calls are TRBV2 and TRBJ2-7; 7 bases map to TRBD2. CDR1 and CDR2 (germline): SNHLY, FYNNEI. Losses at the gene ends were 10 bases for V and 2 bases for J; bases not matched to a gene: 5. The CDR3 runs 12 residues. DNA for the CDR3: TGTGCCACCAGAAGCGGGACCTACGAGCAGTACTTC. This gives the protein CATRSGTYEQYF.

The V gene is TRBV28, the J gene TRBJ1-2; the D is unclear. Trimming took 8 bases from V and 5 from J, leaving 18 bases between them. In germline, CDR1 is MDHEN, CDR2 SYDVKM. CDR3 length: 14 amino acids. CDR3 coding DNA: TGTGCCAGCGACGGGATACCTTCTCCGTATGGCTACACCTTC. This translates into CASDGIPSPYGYTF.

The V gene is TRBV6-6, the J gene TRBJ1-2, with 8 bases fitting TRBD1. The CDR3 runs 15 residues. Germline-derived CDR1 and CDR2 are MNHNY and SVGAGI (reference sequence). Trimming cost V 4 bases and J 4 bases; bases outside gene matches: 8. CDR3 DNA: TGTGCCAGCAGTTCCCGGACAGGGAGGATCTATGGCTACACCTTC. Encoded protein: CASSSRTGRIYGYTF.

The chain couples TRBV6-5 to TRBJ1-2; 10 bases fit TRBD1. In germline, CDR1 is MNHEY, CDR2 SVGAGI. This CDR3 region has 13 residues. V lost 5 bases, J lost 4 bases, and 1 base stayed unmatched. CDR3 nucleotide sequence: TGTGCCAGCAGTGACAGGGGGCCCTATGGCTACACCTTC. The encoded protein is CASSDRGPYGYTF.

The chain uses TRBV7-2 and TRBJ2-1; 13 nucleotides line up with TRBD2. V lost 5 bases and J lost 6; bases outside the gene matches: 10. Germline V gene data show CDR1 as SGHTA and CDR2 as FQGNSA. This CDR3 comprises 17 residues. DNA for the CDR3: TGTGCCAGCAGCCCTACTAGCGGGGGGGCCGGGTTCAATGAGCAGTTCTTC. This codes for CASSPTSGGAGFNEQFF.

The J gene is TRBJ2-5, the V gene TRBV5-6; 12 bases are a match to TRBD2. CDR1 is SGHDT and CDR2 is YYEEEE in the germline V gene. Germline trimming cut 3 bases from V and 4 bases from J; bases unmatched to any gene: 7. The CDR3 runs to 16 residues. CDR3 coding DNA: TGTGCCAGCAGCTCCCTAGCGGGGGGGGTCGGAGAGACCCAGTACTTC. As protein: CASSSLAGGVGETQYF.

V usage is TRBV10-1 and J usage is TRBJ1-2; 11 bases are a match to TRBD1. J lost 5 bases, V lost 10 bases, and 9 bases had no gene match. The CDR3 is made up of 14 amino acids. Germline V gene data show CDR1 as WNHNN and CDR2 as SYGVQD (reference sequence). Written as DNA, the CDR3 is TGCGCCAACGCGGGACAGGGGGTACGATATGGCTACACCTTC. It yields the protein CANAGQGVRYGYTF.

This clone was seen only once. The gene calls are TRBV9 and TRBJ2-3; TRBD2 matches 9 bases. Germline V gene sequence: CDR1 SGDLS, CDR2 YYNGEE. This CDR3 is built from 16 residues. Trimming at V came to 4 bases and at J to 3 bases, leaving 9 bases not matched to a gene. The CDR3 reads CASSTDLLAGTDTQYF. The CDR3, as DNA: TGTGCCAGCAGCACCGATCTCCTAGCGGGAACAGATACGCAGTATTTT.

Here the CDR3 DNA reads TGTGCCAGCAGCTTAGGGACTAGCGACCTCAATGAGCAGTTCTTC. It yields the protein CASSLGTSDLNEQFF. This chain joins TRBV7-3 and TRBJ2-1; 10 bases line up with TRBD2. CDR3 length: 15 amino acids. V dropped 2 bases and J dropped 6; count of bases not matched to a gene: 4. Germline V gene sequence: CDR1 SGHTA, CDR2 FQGTGA.

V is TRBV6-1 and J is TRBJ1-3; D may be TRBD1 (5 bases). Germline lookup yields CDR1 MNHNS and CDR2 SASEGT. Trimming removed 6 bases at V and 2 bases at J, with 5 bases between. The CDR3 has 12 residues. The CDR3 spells CASRGAGNTIYF. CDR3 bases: TGTGCCAGCAGGGGGGCTGGAAACACCATATATTTT.

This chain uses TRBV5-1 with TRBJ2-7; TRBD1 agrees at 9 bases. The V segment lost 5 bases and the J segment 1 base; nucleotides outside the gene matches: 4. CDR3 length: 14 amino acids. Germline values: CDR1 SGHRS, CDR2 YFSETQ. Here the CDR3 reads CASRRTGASYEQYF. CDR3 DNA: TGCGCCAGCAGAAGGACAGGGGCGTCCTACGAGCAGTACTTC.

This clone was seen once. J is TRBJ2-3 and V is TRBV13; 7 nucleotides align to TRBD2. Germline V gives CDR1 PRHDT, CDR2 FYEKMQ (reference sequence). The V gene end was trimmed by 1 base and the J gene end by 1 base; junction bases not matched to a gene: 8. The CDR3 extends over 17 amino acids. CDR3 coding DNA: TGTGCCAGCAGCTTAGTTTTGAGCGGGGAACGCACAGATACGCAGTATTTT. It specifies CASSLVLSGERTDTQYF.

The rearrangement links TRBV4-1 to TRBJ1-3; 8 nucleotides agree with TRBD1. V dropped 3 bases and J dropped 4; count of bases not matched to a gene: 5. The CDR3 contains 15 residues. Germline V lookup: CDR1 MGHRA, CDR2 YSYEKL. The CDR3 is CASSHPQGGGNTIYF. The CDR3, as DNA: TGCGCCAGCAGCCACCCACAGGGGGGAGGAAACACCATATATTTT.